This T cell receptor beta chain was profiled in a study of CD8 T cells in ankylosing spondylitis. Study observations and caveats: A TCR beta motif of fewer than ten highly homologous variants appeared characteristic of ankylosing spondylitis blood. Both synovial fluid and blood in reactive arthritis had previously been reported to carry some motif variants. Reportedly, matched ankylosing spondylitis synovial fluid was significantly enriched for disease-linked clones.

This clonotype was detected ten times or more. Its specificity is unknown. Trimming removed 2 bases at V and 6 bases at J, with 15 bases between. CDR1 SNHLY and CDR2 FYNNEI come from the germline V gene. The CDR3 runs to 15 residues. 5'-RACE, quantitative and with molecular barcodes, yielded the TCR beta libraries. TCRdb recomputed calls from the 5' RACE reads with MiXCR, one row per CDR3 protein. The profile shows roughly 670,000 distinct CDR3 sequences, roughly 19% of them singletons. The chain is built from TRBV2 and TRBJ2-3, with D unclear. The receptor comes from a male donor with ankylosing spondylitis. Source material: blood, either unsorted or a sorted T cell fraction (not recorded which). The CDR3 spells CASSEHLIRADTQYF. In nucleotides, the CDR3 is TGTGCCAGCAGTGAACACTTGATTAGGGCCGATACGCAGTATTTT. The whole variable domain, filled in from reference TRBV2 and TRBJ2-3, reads EPEVTQTPSHQVTQMGQEVILRCVPISNHLYFYWYRQILGQKVEFLVSFYNNEISEKSEIFDDQFSVERPDGSNFTLKIRSTKLEDSAMYFCASSEHLIRADTQYFGPGTRLTVL.